The next 15 T cell receptor beta chains were all read from a single sample in a study of cytomegalovirus exposure and HLA in healthy donors. 60 Vbeta and 13 Jbeta primers were used in PCR. Profiling relied on immunoSEQ multiplex PCR, and the TCRdb table lists in-frame clones only, not all of them. There are approximately 190,000 clones in the sample; 75% to 90% occur only once, and around 0.8% lies in the top ten. The sequenced sample consisted of PBMCs. All receptors derive from a woman between 18 and 29 years old in good health and CMV-seronegative.

The chain employs TRBV5-1 and TRBJ2-1; possibly TRBD2 for D (6 bases). The CDR3 is 14 amino acids. The germline V and J ends were trimmed by 6 bases and 7 bases, with 17 bases remaining between them. Looked up from germline, CDR1 is SGHRS and CDR2 is YFSETQ. CDR3 sequence: CASTDGSRINEQFF. The CDR3 region has the DNA TGCGCCAGCACGGACGGGAGTAGAATTAATGAGCAGTTCTTC.

A few counts support this clone. The gene calls are TRBV5-4 and TRBJ2-3; TRBD2 matches at 10 bases. The length of the CDR3 is 16 residues. After removal of 8 bases from V and 3 bases from J, the junction contained 12 bases not matched to a gene. Germline V CDR1 and CDR2: SGHNT, YYREEE (reference sequence). The CDR3 coding sequence is TGTGCCAGTTACTCCCGTAGCGGGGGGAGTACAGATACGCAGTATTTT. Its translation is CASYSRSGGSTDTQYF.

The chain employs TRBV25-1 and TRBJ1-6, with unresolved D. The CDR3 has 14 amino acids. Germline CDR1 and CDR2: MGHDK and SYGVNS. V was shortened by 1 base and J by 4 bases, with 5 bases between the two germline ends. CDR3 loop: CASSESRYNSPLHF. The CDR3 nucleotides are TGTGCCAGCAGTGAATCACGGTATAATTCACCCCTCCACTTT. Variable domain in full (rest from reference TRBV25-1 and TRBJ1-6): EADIYQTPRYLVIGTGKKITLECSQTMGHDKMYWYQQDPGMELHLIHYSYGVNSTEKGDLSSESTVSRIRTEHFPLTLESARPSHTSQYLCASSESRYNSPLHFGNGTRLTVT.

The rearrangement links TRBV2 to TRBJ1-1; TRBD1 aligns across 7 bases. This CDR3 contains 18 residues. Germline CDR1 reads SNHLY; CDR2 reads FYNNEI. J gave up 3 bases and V 7 bases, and 20 bases lay outside the gene matches. The CDR3 loop is CASNMGQTNSPRDTEAFF. DNA for the CDR3: TGTGCCAGCAATATGGGACAGACGAATTCTCCCAGGGACACTGAAGCTTTCTTT.

Comment on this clone: At one boundary the junction diverges from the germline segment, which might be a read error. The chain carries TRBV29-1 and TRBJ1-2; 8 positions agree with TRBD1. The length of the CDR3 is 9 residues. CDR1 SQVTM and CDR2 ANQGSEA come from the germline V gene. The CDR3 DNA follows: TGCAGCGTAGATGGACAGGGACCCTTC. Protein sequence: CSVDGQGPF.

The CDR3 DNA is TGTGCCAGCTCACTTCGAATAGCGGGGGGACTTAACACCGGGGAGCTGTTTTTT. Its translation: CASSLRIAGGLNTGELFF. The rearrangement uses TRBV18 and TRBJ2-2; TRBD2 agrees at 10 bases. V trimming: 4 bases; J trimming: 2 bases; junction bases outside the gene matches: 10. CDR1 KGHSH and CDR2 LQKENI come from the germline V gene. The CDR3 has 18 residues.

The rearrangement uses TRBV28 and TRBJ1-1; possible D gene TRBD1, 5 bases. CDR1 MDHEN and CDR2 SYDVKM come from the germline V gene. V gave up 4 bases and J gave up 6 bases, with 9 bases separating them. The CDR3 totals 12 residues. The CDR3 DNA reads TGTGCCAGCAGTTCCAGGGCTGCTGAAGCTTTCTTT. This sequence encodes CASSSRAAEAFF.

The V call is TRBV29-1, the J call TRBJ2-3, with TRBD2 matching 10 bases. The CDR3 is made up of 12 amino acids. Germline V gene lookup returns CDR1 SQVTM and CDR2 ANQGSEA. J gave up 5 bases and V 7 bases, and 3 bases lay outside the gene matches. CDR3 protein: CSARLAGDTQYF. CDR3 bases: TGCAGCGCCCGACTAGCGGGAGATACGCAGTATTTT.

This clone was seen just once. This sequence joins TRBV11-2 and TRBJ1-4; 9 bases agree with TRBD1. The germline V gene has CDR1 SGHAT and CDR2 FQNNGV. V lost 5 bases to trimming and J lost 8 bases; unmatched junction nucleotides: 6. The CDR3 contains 14 residues. The CDR3 spells CASSPGQGGEKLFF. The CDR3, as DNA: TGTGCCAGCAGCCCGGGACAGGGAGGCGAAAAACTGTTTTTT.

The chain couples TRBV30 to TRBJ1-5; 7 positions match TRBD1. V shed 8 bases and J 5 bases; nucleotides not matched to a gene: 9. CDR1 is GTSNPN and CDR2 is SVGIG in the germline V gene (reference sequence). The CDR3 runs 13 residues. This CDR3 reads CAQDRTTHQPQHF. CDR3 DNA sequence: TGTGCCCAGGACAGGACGACACATCAGCCCCAGCATTTT. The full variable domain, in which reference TRBV30 and TRBJ1-5 provide the parts outside the CDR3, is SQTIHQWPATLVQPVGSPLSLECTVEGTSNPNLYWYRQAAGRGLQLLFYSVGIGQISSEVPQNLSASRPQDRQFILSSKKLLLSDSGFYLCAQDRTTHQPQHFGDGTRLSIL.

The rearrangement joins TRBV6-5 to TRBJ2-7; D might be TRBD1 (6 bases). Between the trimmed V and J ends, which lost 6 bases and 3 bases, there was a span of 12 bases. Germline V gives CDR1 MNHEY, CDR2 SVGAGI. The CDR3 has 13 amino acids. CDR3 amino acids: CASRRQVNYEQYF. The CDR3 nucleotides read TGTGCCAGCAGAAGACAGGTGAACTACGAGCAGTACTTC.

This chain uses TRBV5-6 with TRBJ2-1, with 8 bases that match TRBD2. Germline-derived CDR1 and CDR2 are SGHDT and YYEEEE. This CDR3 has 16 residues. The V segment lost 0 bases and the J segment 5 bases; nucleotides outside the gene matches: 7. The CDR3 DNA follows: TGTGCCAGCAGCTTGGTAGCTCGGGAGGGCAACAATGAGCAGTTCTTC. Translated: CASSLVAREGNNEQFF.

In regard to this clone: At one end the junction does not follow the germline gene, possibly because of a read error. The chain joins TRBV6-1 to TRBJ1-2; weak D call: TRBD1 (5 bases). The CDR3 is 14 residues long. Looked up from germline, CDR1 is MNHNS and CDR2 is SASEGT. CDR3: CASSSEVRDYGHTF. The DNA of the CDR3 is TGTGCCAGCAGTTCCGAAGTTAGGGACTATGGCCACACCTTC.

V usage is TRBV7-3 and J usage is TRBJ1-1; perhaps TRBD1 as D (5 bases). V dropped 6 bases and J dropped 0 bases, with 11 bases sitting between them. The CDR3 totals 14 residues. Per the germline V gene, CDR1 is SGHTA and CDR2 is FQGTGA. The CDR3 DNA reads TGTGCCAGCAGTCCGGGACTTCTGAACACTGAAGCTTTCTTT. This gives the protein CASSPGLLNTEAFF. Based on the CDR3 plus reference TRBV7-3 and TRBJ1-1, the full variable domain is GAGVSQTPSNKVTEKGKYVELRCDPISGHTALYWYRQSLGQGPEFLIYFQGTGAADDSGLPNDRFFAVRPEGSVSTLKIQRTERGDSAVYLCASSPGLLNTEAFFGQGTRLTVV.

The count of this clone is one. V and J are TRBV27 and TRBJ1-2; no clear D. With 5 bases removed from V and 7 bases from J, the gap between germline ends came to 17 bases. The length of the CDR3 is 14 residues. From germline, CDR1 is MNHEY and CDR2 SMNVEV (reference sequence). DNA of the CDR3: TGTGCCAGCAGTACAACGGGATTCCCCTCTGGCTACACCTTC. It specifies CASSTTGFPSGYTF.